These 29 T cell receptor beta chains came from one sample sequenced in a study of post-analysis software for immune sequencing data. Whole-study results and caveats: Elevated frequency relative to controls characterized four or five TRBV segments in patients, TRBV5-6, TRBV5-1 and TRBV20-1 among them.

No antigen is known for these receptors. Each TCR beta cDNA library carried unique molecular identifiers. Each CDR3 protein is one row after TCRdb ran MiXCR on the PCR reads. The table has some 800,000 distinct CDR3 sequences, 35% to 55% seen once. Sample: blood. The receptors stem from a girl aged 5 to 17 with multiple sclerosis.

V gene TRBV6-5 combines with J gene TRBJ2-2; 8 bases are shared with TRBD2. CDR1 MNHEY and CDR2 SVGAGI come from the germline V gene. This CDR3 has 18 residues. Unmatched junction bases numbered 15, after V lost 2 bases and J lost 7 bases. This CDR3 reads CASSYGLAAFEGIGELFF. The CDR3 DNA is TGTGCCAGCAGTTACGGACTAGCAGCATTCGAGGGCATCGGGGAGCTGTTTTTT.

This chain links TRBV11-2 with TRBJ2-5, with TRBD2 as a possible D gene (7 bases). CDR3 size: 16 residues. In germline, CDR1 is SGHAT, CDR2 FQNNGV. Trimming shortened V by 1 base and J by 4 bases, and 16 bases separated the two germline ends. The CDR3 sequence: CASSLATKGGGETQYF. CDR3 sequence (DNA): TGTGCCAGCAGCTTAGCGACAAAGGGGGGGGGAGAGACCCAGTACTTC.

The chain couples TRBV7-2 to TRBJ2-3; D is ambiguous. V was clipped by 2 bases and J by 3 bases, with 12 bases between them. CDR3 length: 15 residues. Germline values: CDR1 SGHTA, CDR2 FQGNSA. CDR3 DNA sequence: TGTGCCAGCAGCTTAAAATCGGCGGATACAGATACGCAGTATTTT. Its protein is CASSLKSADTDTQYF.

The rearrangement links TRBV5-5 to TRBJ2-3, with TRBD1 matching over 8 bases. CDR3 size: 17 residues. Germline trimming cut 3 bases from V and 0 bases from J; bases unmatched to any gene: 9. Germline V lookup: CDR1 SGHKS, CDR2 YYEKEE (reference sequence). CDR3 protein: CASSSHPRTGSTDTQYF. CDR3 nucleotide sequence: TGTGCCAGCAGCTCCCACCCTAGGACAGGGAGCACAGATACGCAGTATTTT.

This sequence joins TRBV28 and TRBJ2-3, with D possibly TRBD2 on 7 matching bases. The CDR3 is made up of 15 amino acids. Between the trimmed V and J ends, which lost 6 bases and 7 bases, there was a span of 20 bases. Germline CDR1 reads MDHEN; CDR2 reads SYDVKM. In nucleotides, the CDR3 is TGTGCCAGCAGACTAAACCCAAGGGGGGGCTATACGCAGTATTTT. Amino acids: CASRLNPRGGYTQYF. The whole variable domain, remainder taken from reference TRBV28 and TRBJ2-3, is DVKVTQSSRYLVKRTGEKVFLECVQDMDHENMFWYRQDPGLGLRLIYFSYDVKMKEKGDIPEGYSVSREKKERFSLILESASTNQTSMYLCASRLNPRGGYTQYFGPGTRLTVL.

The V gene is TRBV20-1, the J gene TRBJ2-4; D not certain. The DNA end favors TRBJ2-7, so the J call may be wrong. The CDR3 totals 13 residues. Germline CDR1 DFQATT, CDR2 SNEGSKA (reference sequence). This chain's CDR3 is CSARLGMVYEQYF. The CDR3 nucleotides are TGCAGTGCTAGATTAGGGATGGTCTACGAGCAGTACTTC.

The V gene is TRBV7-8, the J gene TRBJ1-2, with a tentative D call TRBD1 (5 bases). Germline CDR1 and CDR2: SGHVS and FQNEAQ. The CDR3 spans 17 residues. V lost 1 base, J lost 6 bases, and 21 bases lay in between. CDR3 sequence reads: CASSLGVIGRASDGYTF. As DNA, the CDR3 is TGTGCCAGCAGCTTAGGGGTAATTGGCAGGGCGTCGGATGGCTACACCTTC.

This sequence joins TRBV12-3 or TRBV12-4 and TRBJ2-3, with TRBD2 as a possible D gene (5 bases). This CDR3 contains 16 residues. The V end was cut by 3 bases, the J end by 1 base, with 14 bases between. CDR3 DNA sequence: TGTGCCAGCAGTTTTGGGTTGGCGAGGGGCACAGATACGCAGTATTTT. Translation: CASSFGLARGTDTQYF.

The chain couples TRBV6-6 to TRBJ2-1; D might be TRBD1 (6 bases). CDR3 size: 13 residues. Germline CDR1 is MNHNY and CDR2 is SVGAGI (reference sequence). V was clipped by 7 bases and J by 7 bases, with 14 bases between them. Written as DNA, the CDR3 is TGTGCCAGCACTAAGGACAGACGAAATGAGCAGTTCTTC. Its protein product is CASTKDRRNEQFF.

The rearrangement links TRBV20-1 to TRBJ2-3; D not resolved. Trimming removed 3 bases from V and 0 bases from J, with 4 bases in between. CDR1 is DFQATT and CDR2 is SNEGSKA in the germline V gene (reference sequence). This CDR3 spans 12 amino acids. CDR3 residues: CSASKSTDTQYF. The CDR3 nucleotides are TGCAGTGCTAGCAAGAGCACAGATACGCAGTATTTT.

The CDR3 DNA reads TGTGCCAGCAGTTTATCGGGGGCCTACCTGGGATCCTACGAGCAGTACTTC. Its translation is CASSLSGAYLGSYEQYF. The rearrangement uses TRBV27 and TRBJ2-7, with a weak D call TRBD1 (6 bases). Germline V gives CDR1 MNHEY, CDR2 SMNVEV (reference sequence). V was cut by 0 bases and J by 1 base, with 16 bases left in between. The CDR3 has 17 residues.

This chain links TRBV28 with TRBJ2-5, with D tentatively TRBD2 (5 bases). The CDR3 runs to 12 residues. Between the trimmed V and J ends, which lost 5 bases and 11 bases, there was a span of 15 bases. The germline V gene has CDR1 MDHEN and CDR2 SYDVKM. In DNA, the CDR3 is TGTGCCAGCAGTAGCCCCGGGGTCGGGCAGTACTTC. Protein product: CASSSPGVGQYF. The full variable domain, its missing parts supplied by reference TRBV28 and TRBJ2-5, is DVKVTQSSRYLVKRTGEKVFLECVQDMDHENMFWYRQDPGLGLRLIYFSYDVKMKEKGDIPEGYSVSREKKERFSLILESASTNQTSMYLCASSSPGVGQYFGPGTRLLVL.

V gene TRBV12-3 or TRBV12-4 combines with J gene TRBJ1-5; maybe TRBD1 (5 bases). Trimming pared 5 bases from V and 1 base from J, leaving 21 bases between. The CDR3 is 18 residues long. The CDR3 here is CASSAAGGVIWSNQPQHF. The CDR3 DNA sequence: TGTGCCAGCAGTGCCGCGGGGGGGGTTATCTGGAGCAATCAGCCCCAGCATTTT.

In nucleotides, the CDR3 is TGTGCCAGCAGACCGGGACTAGTTCCGGAGACCCAGTACTTC. Its translation is CASRPGLVPETQYF. The chain has TRBV25-1 and TRBJ2-5, with 8 bases lining up with TRBD2. In germline, CDR1 is MGHDK, CDR2 SYGVNS. Unmatched junction bases numbered 8, after V lost 6 bases and J lost 5 bases. This CDR3 has 14 amino acids.

This clonotype was seen a handful of times. The CDR3 sequence is CASSHGRWQFF. The CDR3 bases are TGTGCCAGCAGCCATGGTCGGTGGCAGTTCTTC. V is TRBV3-1 and J is TRBJ2-1; D is unclear. The V end lost 3 bases, the J end lost 12 bases, and 9 bases lay between the germline ends. The CDR3 extends over 11 amino acids. Germline CDR1 and CDR2: LGHDT and YNNKEL (reference sequence).

The sample holds a few counts of this clonotype. This chain connects TRBV28 to TRBJ2-7; 7 nucleotides align to TRBD2. The length of the CDR3 is 15 residues. Germline-derived CDR1 and CDR2 are MDHEN and SYDVKM. V gave up 9 bases and J gave up 6 bases; unmatched junction bases: 17. This CDR3 reads CASSSLAGESFEQYF. CDR3 bases: TGTGCCAGTAGCTCCCTGGCGGGAGAGTCGTTCGAGCAGTACTTC.

Regarding this clonotype: One junction end does not reproduce the germline sequence, and a read error may be involved. This chain joins TRBV4-1 and TRBJ2-5; 7 bases align to TRBD1. The assigned J gene may be wrong: the sequence end matches TRBJ2-7 better. Germline CDR1 reads MGHRA; CDR2 reads YSYEKL. The CDR3 covers 17 residues. The CDR3 loop is CASSKDLLTGVFDEQYF. The CDR3 nucleotides are TGCGCCAGCAGCAAAGATTTGTTAACAGGGGTTTTCGACGAGCAGTACTTC.

The V gene is TRBV12-3 or TRBV12-4, the J gene TRBJ2-7, with 7 nucleotides matching TRBD1. Near its end, the DNA agrees better with TRBJ2-5, so the J call may be wrong. The CDR3 runs 16 residues. This chain's CDR3 is CASSLTGQRSGGTQYF. The CDR3, as DNA: TGTGCCAGCAGTTTAACAGGACAGCGCTCAGGGGGGACCCAGTACTTC.

This clonotype was seen a few times. This chain connects TRBV7-9 to TRBJ2-4, with D perhaps TRBD1 (5 bases). The V end was cut by 5 bases, the J end by 1 base, with 18 bases between. Germline-derived CDR1 and CDR2 are SEHNR and FQNEAQ (reference sequence). CDR3 length equals 17 residues. The CDR3 region is CASSGLVDGAAKNIQYF. CDR3 DNA: TGTGCCAGCAGCGGCCTCGTTGATGGGGCGGCCAAAAACATTCAGTACTTC.

This clonotype was counted between two and nine times. The DNA of the CDR3 is TGTGCCAGCAGCGCGAGACTAGCGGGAGGGGGGAATGAGCAGTTCTTC. Translation gives CASSARLAGGGNEQFF. V gene TRBV9 combines with J gene TRBJ2-1, with 14 nucleotides matching TRBD2. From germline, CDR1 is SGDLS and CDR2 YYNGEE. V trimming: 3 bases; J trimming: 7 bases; junction bases outside the gene matches: 6. The CDR3 has 16 amino acids.

The chain uses TRBV7-2 and TRBJ2-3; TRBD1 matches at 7 bases. This CDR3 has 15 amino acids. The V and J ends lost 5 bases and 3 bases, in that order; junction bases with no gene match: 8. Looked up from germline, CDR1 is SGHTA and CDR2 is FQGNSA. CDR3 protein: CASSPDRVITDTQYF. In nucleotides, the CDR3 is TGTGCCAGCAGCCCCGACAGGGTTATTACAGATACGCAGTATTTT.

The chain recombines TRBV29-1 with TRBJ1-2; D gene uncertain. The V gene lost 5 bases and the J gene lost 1 base, with 5 bases spanning the gap. Germline V gene sequence: CDR1 SQVTM, CDR2 ANQGSEA. This CDR3 region has 11 residues. CDR3 bases: TGCAGCGTTTTGGTTAACTATGGCTACACCTTC. Protein: CSVLVNYGYTF.

The V call is TRBV12-3 or TRBV12-4, the J call TRBJ1-6; D not resolved. CDR3 length: 16 amino acids. The ends were cut back, 2 bases at V and 7 bases at J, with 15 bases in the middle. CDR3 residues: CASSLFEGLGNSPLHF. In DNA, the CDR3 is TGTGCCAGCAGTTTATTTGAGGGCCTGGGGAATTCACCCCTCCACTTT.

The chain recombines TRBV28 with TRBJ1-2; perhaps TRBD1 as D (5 bases). Germline loops: CDR1 MDHEN, CDR2 SYDVKM. Trimming pared 5 bases from V and 2 bases from J, leaving 15 bases between. The CDR3 extends over 15 amino acids. CDR3 amino acids: CASSLPRVVNYGYTF. In nucleotides, the CDR3 is TGTGCCAGCAGTCTCCCCAGGGTAGTAAACTATGGCTACACCTTC.

The chain recombines TRBV3-1 with TRBJ1-2; D remains unclear. Germline V gives CDR1 LGHDT, CDR2 YNNKEL (reference sequence). Trimming stripped 4 bases from V and 0 bases from J, with 12 bases between. CDR3 size: 15 residues. The CDR3 is CASSPRRPTNYGYTF. CDR3 nucleotides: TGTGCCAGCAGCCCCCGGCGGCCCACTAACTATGGCTACACCTTC.

V and J are TRBV5-5 and TRBJ1-2, with D perhaps matching TRBD1 (5 bases). The CDR3 contains 14 residues. Trimming left V 4 bases short and J 5 bases short, with 15 bases between. Germline assignment: CDR1 SGHKS and CDR2 YYEKEE (reference sequence). This chain's CDR3 is CASSEIGTEYGYTF. CDR3 sequence (DNA): TGTGCCAGCAGCGAGATCGGGACGGAGTATGGCTACACCTTC. The entire variable domain, with the rest obtained from reference TRBV5-5 and TRBJ1-2, is as follows: DAGVTQSPTHLIKTRGQQVTLRCSPISGHKSVSWYQQVLGQGPQFIFQYYEKEERGRGNFPDRFSARQFPNYSSELNVNALLLGDSALYLCASSEIGTEYGYTFGSGTRLTVV.

The chain has TRBV19 and TRBJ1-5; no definite D call. The germline gives CDR1 LNHDA, CDR2 SQIVND (reference sequence). V lost 3 bases and J 5 bases, leaving 5 bases between the germline ends. This CDR3 region has 12 residues. CDR3 in DNA: TGTGCCAGTAGTATCCCTGATCAGCCCCAGCATTTT. Translated, it gives CASSIPDQPQHF. The full variable domain, with the rest looked up from reference TRBV19 and TRBJ1-5, is DGGITQSPKYLFRKEGQNVTLSCEQNLNHDAMYWYRQDPGQGLRLIYYSQIVNDFQKGDIAEGYSVSREKKESFPLTVTSAQKNPTAFYLCASSIPDQPQHFGDGTRLSIL.

V gene TRBV12-5 combines with J gene TRBJ1-1; D possibly corresponds to TRBD1 (5 bases). The CDR3 runs to 14 residues. With 3 bases removed from V and 1 base from J, the gap between germline ends came to 9 bases. Germline assignment: CDR1 LGHNT and CDR2 FRNRAP. The CDR3 is CASGFMGPNTEAFF. CDR3 DNA: TGTGCTAGTGGTTTCATGGGACCGAACACTGAAGCTTTCTTT.

V gene TRBV6-1 combines with J gene TRBJ2-3, with TRBD2 matching over 10 bases. V was pared by 5 bases and J by 4 bases, with 6 bases of the junction left unmatched. The V gene's germline CDR1 is MNHNS and CDR2 SASEGT. This CDR3 has 15 residues. The CDR3 coding sequence is TGTGCCAGCAGTCCCGGGACTAGCGTCGCAGATACGCAGTATTTT. Translated: CASSPGTSVADTQYF.